The next 24 T cell receptor beta chains were all read from a single sample in a study of PD-1 blockade in classical Hodgkin lymphoma. All trial patients relapsed after autologous stem cell transplantation. Some clones are missing from TCRdb's copy, which holds only in-frame ones; the method was immunoSEQ multiplex PCR. This table holds around 91,000 clones, around 90% found once. The source was peripheral blood mononuclear cells (PBMCs), collected at baseline. The receptor set was obtained from a human donor with classical Hodgkin lymphoma.

The chain uses TRBV19 and TRBJ1-5; D gene unclear. The germline V gene has CDR1 LNHDA and CDR2 SQIVND (reference sequence). Trimming removed 3 bases at V and 5 bases at J, with 14 bases between. This CDR3 region has 15 residues. The DNA for the CDR3 is TGTGCCAGTAGTATCGCCACAGAGTCGGATCAGCCCCAGCATTTT. Translating gives CASSIATESDQPQHF.

This clone was counted between two and nine times. The chain links TRBV29-1 to TRBJ2-5; D may be TRBD2 (7 bases). CDR3 length equals 13 residues. V was cut by 7 bases and J by 5 bases, with 17 bases left in between. Germline CDR1 reads SQVTM; CDR2 reads ANQGSEA. Here the CDR3 reads CSARGALEETQYF. CDR3 coding DNA: TGCAGCGCACGGGGGGCCCTTGAGGAGACCCAGTACTTC.

This clone was detected only a few times. V usage is TRBV7-9 and J usage is TRBJ1-4; TRBD1 aligns across 7 bases. V lost 4 bases and J lost 10; bases outside the gene matches: 18. CDR3 length: 17 residues. Germline V gene data show CDR1 as SEHNR and CDR2 as FQNEAQ (reference sequence). This CDR3 is CASSSLADSAKGAKLFF. The DNA for the CDR3 is TGTGCCAGCAGCTCCCTCGCCGACAGCGCGAAGGGGGCAAAACTGTTTTTT.

The chain carries TRBV7-2 and TRBJ1-2, with 7 bases aligning to TRBD1. Germline V gene data show CDR1 as SGHTA and CDR2 as FQGNSA. This CDR3 comprises 15 residues. The ends lost 3 bases at V and 4 bases at J; junction bases unmatched: 8. The CDR3 reads CASSFQGGPSYGYTF. Written as DNA, the CDR3 is TGTGCCAGCAGCTTTCAGGGGGGGCCTAGCTATGGCTACACCTTC.

V gene TRBV28 combines with J gene TRBJ2-7, with 11 positions matching TRBD2. Trimming removed 4 bases from V and 4 bases from J; junction bases left unmatched: 6. The length of the CDR3 is 15 residues. CDR1 is MDHEN, CDR2 SYDVKM, per germline. The CDR3 loop is CASSSLAGVLYEQYF. The CDR3, as DNA: TGTGCCAGCAGTTCACTAGCGGGAGTTTTGTACGAGCAGTACTTC. Based on the CDR3 plus reference TRBV28 and TRBJ2-7, the full variable domain is DVKVTQSSRYLVKRTGEKVFLECVQDMDHENMFWYRQDPGLGLRLIYFSYDVKMKEKGDIPEGYSVSREKKERFSLILESASTNQTSMYLCASSSLAGVLYEQYFGPGTRLTVT.

The chain joins TRBV30 to TRBJ1-2; unclear D gene. Germline loops: CDR1 GTSNPN, CDR2 SVGIG (reference sequence). The V end was cut by 4 bases, the J end by 2 bases, with 8 bases between. The CDR3 runs 12 residues. The CDR3: CAWIDGNYGYTF. DNA of the CDR3: TGTGCCTGGATTGACGGGAACTATGGCTACACCTTC.

The chain combines TRBV2 with TRBJ2-1; the D is unclear. Germline assignment: CDR1 SNHLY and CDR2 FYNNEI. V lost 4 bases, J lost 4 bases, and 8 bases lay in between. The CDR3 runs to 13 residues. CDR3 nucleotides: TGTGCCAGCAGTGTAATGAAGTACAATGAGCAGTTCTTC. Translation gives CASSVMKYNEQFF.

The chain employs TRBV7-6 and TRBJ2-5; D is ambiguous. CDR3 length: 15 residues. Per the germline V gene, CDR1 is SGHVS and CDR2 is FNYEAQ. Trimming cost V 3 bases and J 0 bases, with 11 bases left between them. CDR3 residues: CASSFGSWYQETQYF. DNA of the CDR3: TGTGCCAGCAGCTTCGGGTCTTGGTACCAAGAGACCCAGTACTTC.

The chain combines TRBV15 with TRBJ1-2; D might be TRBD1 (5 bases). This CDR3 is 14 amino acids long. Germline V gives CDR1 LNHNV, CDR2 YYDKDF (reference sequence). V lost 0 bases and J 7 bases, leaving 12 bases between the germline ends. The CDR3 is CATSREARVGGYTF. The DNA for the CDR3 is TGTGCCACCAGCAGAGAAGCCAGGGTTGGTGGCTACACCTTC.

The genes are TRBV13 and TRBJ1-4, with TRBD1 matching 7 bases. The CDR3 has 14 amino acids. Germline trimming cut 5 bases from V and 4 bases from J; bases unmatched to any gene: 4. Germline-derived CDR1 and CDR2 are PRHDT and FYEKMQ (reference sequence). CDR3 sequence: CASSGRQGNEKLFF. The CDR3 DNA is TGTGCCAGCAGCGGAAGACAGGGTAATGAAAAACTGTTTTTT.

This chain connects TRBV10-2 to TRBJ2-7, with TRBD2 matching over 10 bases. V lost 0 bases, J lost 5 bases, and 4 bases stayed unmatched. The CDR3 totals 15 residues. Germline CDR1 is WSHSY and CDR2 is SAAADI. The CDR3 here is CASSESDLAGDEQYF. The CDR3 DNA sequence: TGCGCCAGCAGTGAGTCTGATCTAGCGGGAGACGAGCAGTACTTC.

V gene TRBV27 combines with J gene TRBJ2-7; D call uncertain. CDR3 length equals 14 residues. CDR1 is MNHEY and CDR2 is SMNVEV in the germline V gene (reference sequence). The V gene lost 3 bases and the J gene lost 2 bases, with 11 bases spanning the gap. CDR3 protein: CASSLYSLAYEQYF. The CDR3 DNA follows: TGTGCCAGCAGTTTGTATAGTCTCGCCTACGAGCAGTACTTC.

In nucleotides, the CDR3 is TGTGCCAGCAGTTACTCGATAGCGAGCTCCTACAATGAGCAGTTCTTC. Protein: CASSYSIASSYNEQFF. The chain joins TRBV6-6 to TRBJ2-1; the D gene is possibly TRBD2 (5 bases). V lost 0 bases and J lost 0, with 9 bases in between. This CDR3 region has 16 residues. Germline values: CDR1 MNHNY, CDR2 SVGAGI (reference sequence).

The chain recombines TRBV30 with TRBJ1-5, with D unresolved. The CDR3 sequence is 13 residues long. V dropped 0 bases and J dropped 4 bases, with 7 bases sitting between them. Germline V CDR1 and CDR2: GTSNPN, SVGIG (reference sequence). The CDR3 DNA is TGTGCCTGGAGTGTAGCCAGTAATCAGCCCCAGCATTTT. It specifies CAWSVASNQPQHF. Full variable domain (remainder filled in from reference TRBV30 and TRBJ1-5): SQTIHQWPATLVQPVGSPLSLECTVEGTSNPNLYWYRQAAGRGLQLLFYSVGIGQISSEVPQNLSASRPQDRQFILSSKKLLLSDSGFYLCAWSVASNQPQHFGDGTRLSIL.

The J gene is TRBJ2-5, the V gene TRBV19; 10 nucleotides line up with TRBD2. The CDR3 loop spans 16 amino acids. Unmatched junction bases numbered 8, after V lost 2 bases and J lost 5 bases. In germline, CDR1 is LNHDA, CDR2 SQIVND (reference sequence). This chain's CDR3 is CASSISASGSRETQYF. DNA of the CDR3: TGTGCCAGTAGTATATCCGCTAGCGGGAGTCGGGAGACCCAGTACTTC.

As regards this clone: The sample holds other DNA sequences that translate to the same CDR3. The chain recombines TRBV6-5 with TRBJ2-3; 9 bases map to TRBD2. The V gene end was trimmed by 1 base and the J gene end by 1 base; junction bases not matched to a gene: 0. The CDR3 runs 15 residues. CDR1 and CDR2 from the germline V gene are MNHEY and SVGAGI. The CDR3 loop reads CASSYLAGGTDTQYF. CDR3 DNA sequence: TGTGCCAGCAGTTACTTAGCGGGAGGCACAGATACGCAGTATTTT.

The gene calls are TRBV7-9 and TRBJ2-7; the D call may be TRBD1 or TRBD2 (5 bases each). CDR3 size: 12 residues. Germline assignment: CDR1 SEHNR and CDR2 FQNEAQ (reference sequence). The germline V and J ends were trimmed by 3 bases and 6 bases, with 9 bases remaining between them. For the CDR3, the DNA is TGTGCCAGCAGCTTGAGGGGCGGCGAGCAGTACTTC. Translating it yields CASSLRGGEQYF.

The chain carries TRBV27 and TRBJ2-1, with 9 bases identical to TRBD2. Trimming removed 3 bases from V and 9 bases from J; junction bases left unmatched: 6. Per the germline V gene, CDR1 is MNHEY and CDR2 is SMNVEV (reference sequence). The CDR3 extends over 14 amino acids. In nucleotides, the CDR3 is TGTGCCAGCAGTTTTAGCGGGAGCCTTCGTGAGCAGTTCTTC. This translates into CASSFSGSLREQFF.

J is TRBJ1-2 and V is TRBV21-1; whether TRBD1, the table's D call, matches the DNA was not checked. TRBV21-1 is a pseudogene segment. The CDR3 covers 15 residues. CDR3 in amino acids: CASSTGEEANYGYTF. The CDR3 DNA follows: TGTGCCAGCAGCACAGGGGAAGAGGCTAACTATGGCTACACCTTC.

The rearrangement uses TRBV18 and TRBJ1-2, with TRBD1 matching 9 bases. Trimming took 1 base from V and 0 from J; bases not matched to a gene: 6. CDR1 is KGHSH, CDR2 LQKENI, per germline. CDR3 length equals 17 residues. In DNA form, the CDR3 reads TGTGCCAGCTCACCACTCGAGGGGACAGGGACTAACTATGGCTACACCTTC. Its protein product is CASSPLEGTGTNYGYTF.

The V call is TRBV15, the J call TRBJ2-7; 11 positions agree with TRBD2. This CDR3 has 17 residues. Unmatched junction bases numbered 7, after V lost 0 bases and J lost 3 bases. CDR1 is LNHNV and CDR2 is YYDKDF in the germline V gene (reference sequence). The chain's CDR3 is CATSRDRRLAGNYEQYF. Written as DNA, the CDR3 is TGTGCCACCAGCAGAGATCGAAGACTAGCGGGGAACTACGAGCAGTACTTC. Looking up the rest from reference TRBV15 and TRBJ2-7 gives the full variable domain: DAMVIQNPRYQVTQFGKPVTLSCSQTLNHNVMYWYQQKSSQAPKLLFHYYDKDFNNEADTPDNFQSRRPNTSFCFLDIRSPGLGDTAMYLCATSRDRRLAGNYEQYFGPGTRLTVT.

V and J are TRBV4-3 and TRBJ2-3; 8 positions match TRBD1. The germline CDR1 and CDR2 sequences are LGHNA and YSLEER. The CDR3 covers 16 residues. J was trimmed by 3 bases and V by 4 bases; bases with no gene match: 9. The CDR3 DNA sequence: TGCGCCAGCAGCCGGGTGACAGGGGCGAGGACAGATACGCAGTATTTT. Protein sequence: CASSRVTGARTDTQYF.

This rearrangement joins TRBV6-5 to TRBJ1-2; the D gene is possibly TRBD1 (5 bases). This CDR3 contains 15 residues. Trimming left V 2 bases short and J 4 bases short, with 14 bases between. Germline V gene data show CDR1 as MNHEY and CDR2 as SVGAGI. As DNA, the CDR3 is TGTGCCAGCAGTTACACCGGACGGGACCCCTATGGCTACACCTTC. Protein: CASSYTGRDPYGYTF.

The V call is TRBV13, the J call TRBJ2-5; unclear D gene. Trimming took 5 bases from V and 3 from J, leaving 10 bases between them. CDR3 size: 13 residues. Germline V gene lookup returns CDR1 PRHDT and CDR2 FYEKMQ (reference sequence). The CDR3 loop reads CASSLDTEETQYF. Written as DNA, the CDR3 is TGTGCCAGCAGCCTTGACACCGAAGAGACCCAGTACTTC.